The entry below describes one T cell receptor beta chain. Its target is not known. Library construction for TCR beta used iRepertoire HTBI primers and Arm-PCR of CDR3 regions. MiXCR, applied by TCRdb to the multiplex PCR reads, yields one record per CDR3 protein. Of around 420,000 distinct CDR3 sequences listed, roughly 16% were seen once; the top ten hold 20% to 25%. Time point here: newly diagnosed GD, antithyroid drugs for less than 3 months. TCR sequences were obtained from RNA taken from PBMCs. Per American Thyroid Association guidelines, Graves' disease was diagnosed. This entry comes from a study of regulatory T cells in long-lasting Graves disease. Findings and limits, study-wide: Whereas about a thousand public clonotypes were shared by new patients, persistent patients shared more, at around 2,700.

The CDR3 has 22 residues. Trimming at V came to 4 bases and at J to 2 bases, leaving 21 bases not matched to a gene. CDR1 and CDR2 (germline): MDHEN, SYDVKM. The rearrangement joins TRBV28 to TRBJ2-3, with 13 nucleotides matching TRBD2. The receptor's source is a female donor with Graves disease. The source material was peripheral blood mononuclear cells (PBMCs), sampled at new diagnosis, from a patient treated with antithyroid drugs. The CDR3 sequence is CASSSQKLAGGWRKENTDTQYF. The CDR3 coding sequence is TGTGCCAGCAGTTCCCAAAAACTAGCGGGAGGGTGGCGGAAAGAGAACACAGATACGCAGTATTTT. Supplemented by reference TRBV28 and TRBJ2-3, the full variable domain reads DVKVTQSSRYLVKRTGEKVFLECVQDMDHENMFWYRQDPGLGLRLIYFSYDVKMKEKGDIPEGYSVSREKKERFSLILESASTNQTSMYLCASSSQKLAGGWRKENTDTQYFGPGTRLTVL.